This TCR beta chain was obtained from a study of T cell responses to AZD1222 COVID-19 vaccine. General study results and limits: A rise in Spike-specific TCR breadth and depth followed two AZD1222 doses. With dominance at 160-218 and 743-854, vaccine-associated CD4 TCRs spanned spike.

TCRdb's copy holds only in-frame clones and misses some; the assay was immunoSEQ multiplex PCR. This sample has under 150,000 clones, with 80% to 90% found just once. This clone was counted ten times or more. Antigen specificity is unknown. The germline V gene encodes CDR1 MNHEY and CDR2 SVGAGI. This CDR3 has 15 amino acids. The ends were cut back, 6 bases at V and 4 bases at J, with 15 bases in the middle. The sample consisted of peripheral blood, taken on day 0 of MenACWY control vaccination. The chain is built from TRBV6-5 and TRBJ2-2, with D perhaps TRBD2 (6 bases). The TCR sequence derives from an adult in good health. The CDR3 bases are TGTGCCAGCAGGCCAACTAGCTTGGGCACCGGGGAGCTGTTTTTT. It is translated as CASRPTSLGTGELFF.